This T cell receptor beta chain was sequenced during a study of T cell changes during pregnancy in multiple sclerosis. V lost 1 base, J lost 1 base, and 4 bases stayed unmatched. Per germline, CDR1 ENHRY and CDR2 SYGVKD. The CDR3 is 16 residues long. Profiled with immunoSEQ multiplex PCR; TCRdb holds only in-frame clones, not every one. This sample has about 16,000 clones, with about 86% found just once. The sample consisted of CD8+ T cells from peripheral blood mononuclear cells, taken in the first trimester of pregnancy. The chain recombines TRBV10-3 with TRBJ1-5; 7 bases are a match to TRBD1. The TCR was taken from a female donor with multiple sclerosis, enrolled in a pregnancy study. Written as DNA, the CDR3 is TGTGCCATCAGTGAGTACAGGGGTAGCAGCAATCAGCCCCAGCATTTT. This encodes CAISEYRGSSNQPQHF.